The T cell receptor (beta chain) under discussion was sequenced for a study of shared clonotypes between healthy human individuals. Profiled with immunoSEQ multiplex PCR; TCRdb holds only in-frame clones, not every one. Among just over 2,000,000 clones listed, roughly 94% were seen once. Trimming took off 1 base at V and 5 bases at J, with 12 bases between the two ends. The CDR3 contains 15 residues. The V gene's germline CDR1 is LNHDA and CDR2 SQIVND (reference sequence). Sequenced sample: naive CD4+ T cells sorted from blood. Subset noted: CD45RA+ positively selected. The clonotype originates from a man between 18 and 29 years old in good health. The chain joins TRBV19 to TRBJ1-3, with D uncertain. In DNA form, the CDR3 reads TGTGCCAGTAGTATAGTAGTCGCCATAAGAAACACCATATATTTT. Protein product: CASSIVVAIRNTIYF.